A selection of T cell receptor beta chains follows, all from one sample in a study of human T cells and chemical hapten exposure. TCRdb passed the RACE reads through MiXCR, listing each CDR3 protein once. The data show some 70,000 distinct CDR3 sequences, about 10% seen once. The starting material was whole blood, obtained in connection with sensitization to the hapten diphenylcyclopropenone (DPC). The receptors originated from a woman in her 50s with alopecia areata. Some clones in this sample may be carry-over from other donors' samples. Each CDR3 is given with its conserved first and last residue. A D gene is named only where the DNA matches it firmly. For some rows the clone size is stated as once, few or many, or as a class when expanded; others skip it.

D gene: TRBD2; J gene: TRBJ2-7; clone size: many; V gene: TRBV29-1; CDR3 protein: CSVQSGTSGLPSTYEQYF; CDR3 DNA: TGCAGCGTTCAGTCCGGGACTAGCGGGCTACCCAGTACCTACGAGCAGTACTTC
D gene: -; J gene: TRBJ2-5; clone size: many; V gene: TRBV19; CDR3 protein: CASSKEPGLSQETQYF; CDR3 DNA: TGTGCCAGTAGCAAGGAACCGGGACTGAGCCAAGAGACCCAGTACTTC
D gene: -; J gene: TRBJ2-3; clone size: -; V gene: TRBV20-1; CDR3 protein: CSARVGGLAAFTDTQYF; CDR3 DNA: TGCAGTGCTAGAGTGGGGGGGCTAGCGGCATTCACAGATACGCAGTATTTT
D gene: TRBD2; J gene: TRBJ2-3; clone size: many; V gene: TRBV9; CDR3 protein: CASSVGLAGLSTDTQYF; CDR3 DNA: TGTGCCAGCAGCGTAGGACTAGCGGGGCTTAGCACAGATACGCAGTATTTT
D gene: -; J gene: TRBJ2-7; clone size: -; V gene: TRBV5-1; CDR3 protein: CASSSGGIGEQYF; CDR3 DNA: TGCGCCAGCAGCTCAGGCGGAATTGGAGAGCAGTACTTC
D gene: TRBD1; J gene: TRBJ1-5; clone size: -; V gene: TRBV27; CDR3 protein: CAGRTGQHSNQPQHF; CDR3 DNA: TGTGCCGGCAGAACGGGACAGCATAGCAATCAGCCCCAGCATTTT
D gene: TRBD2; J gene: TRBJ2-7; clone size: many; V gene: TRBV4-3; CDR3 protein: CASSQRSGGTHEQYF; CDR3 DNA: TGCGCCAGCAGCCAAAGAAGCGGGGGGACCCACGAGCAGTACTTC
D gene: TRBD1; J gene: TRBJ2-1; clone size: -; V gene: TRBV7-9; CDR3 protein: CASSIGQGIDEQFF; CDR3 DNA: TGTGCCAGCAGCATAGGACAGGGAATCGATGAGCAGTTCTTC
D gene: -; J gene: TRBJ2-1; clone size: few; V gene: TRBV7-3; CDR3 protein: CASSFRGTGEQFF; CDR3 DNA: TGTGCCAGCAGCTTTCGGGGCACAGGTGAGCAGTTCTTC
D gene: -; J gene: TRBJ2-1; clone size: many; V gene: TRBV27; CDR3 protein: CASSPKLLAKSSYNEQFF; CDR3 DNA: TGTGCCAGCAGTCCGAAACTGCTAGCGAAGAGCTCCTACAATGAGCAGTTCTTC
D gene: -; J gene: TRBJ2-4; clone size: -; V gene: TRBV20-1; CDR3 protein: CSAPKNLAKNIQYF; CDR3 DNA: TGCAGTGCCCCTAAAAACTTAGCCAAAAACATTCAGTACTTC
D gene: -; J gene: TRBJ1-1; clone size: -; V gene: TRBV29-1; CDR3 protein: CSVREGAEAFF; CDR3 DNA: TGCAGCGTACGGGAGGGGGCTGAAGCTTTCTTT
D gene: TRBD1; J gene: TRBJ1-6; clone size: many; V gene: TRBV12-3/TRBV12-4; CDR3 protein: CASSRGQGSNSPLHF; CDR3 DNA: TGTGCCAGCAGTCGCGGACAGGGAAGTAATTCACCCCTCCACTTT
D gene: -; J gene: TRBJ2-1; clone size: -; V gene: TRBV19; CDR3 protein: CASSASTVFQYYNEQFF; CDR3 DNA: TGTGCCAGTAGTGCGTCGACAGTTTTCCAATACTACAATGAGCAGTTCTTC
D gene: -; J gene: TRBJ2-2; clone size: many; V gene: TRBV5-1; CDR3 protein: CASSIGHRDTNTGELFF; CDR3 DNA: TGCGCCAGCAGCATTGGACACAGGGACACGAACACCGGGGAGCTGTTTTTT
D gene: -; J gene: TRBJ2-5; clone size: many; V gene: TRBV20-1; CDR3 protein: CSAREAGYQETQYF; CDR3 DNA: TGCAGTGCTAGAGAAGCCGGTTACCAAGAGACCCAGTACTTC